One sample yielded the 5 T cell receptor beta chains listed below, sequenced in a study of T-cell reconstitution after alpha-beta-depleted transplantation in children. Unique molecular identifiers were used in preparing the TCRbeta library. TCRdb re-derived calls from the PCR reads in MiXCR, one entry per CDR3 protein. Counted here are 300,000 to 400,000 distinct CDR3 sequences, around 20% occurring once; the ten biggest clones make up approximately 11%. Sequenced here: PBMCs, mostly from graft donor cells, sampled 180 days after TCRalphabeta/CD19-depleted stem cell transplant. The source of these receptors is a male patient between 10 and 17 years old who had a stem cell transplant for acute lymphoblastic leukemia, so the T cells may come from the graft donor.

V gene TRBV18 combines with J gene TRBJ1-1; D remains unclear. CDR1 and CDR2 from the germline V gene are KGHSH and LQKENI. The CDR3 loop spans 15 amino acids. Trimming took off 6 bases at V and 3 bases at J, with 17 bases between the two ends. This chain's CDR3 is CASSPIRAGDTEAFF. The CDR3 nucleotides are TGTGCCAGCTCCCCAATACGTGCCGGAGACACTGAAGCTTTCTTT. Filled out from reference TRBV18 and TRBJ1-1, the complete variable domain reads NAGVMQNPRHLVRRRGQEARLRCSPMKGHSHVYWYRQLPEEGLKFMVYLQKENIIDESGMPKERFSAEFPKEGPSILRIQQVVRGDSAAYFCASSPIRAGDTEAFFGQGTRLTVV.

The V gene is TRBV6-5, the J gene TRBJ2-4, with D unresolved. From germline, CDR1 is MNHEY and CDR2 SVGAGI. The CDR3 totals 14 residues. V lost 4 bases and J lost 2, with 9 bases in between. The CDR3 nucleotides read TGTGCCAGCAGTTCTTCTTTTACCAAAAACATTCAGTACTTC. Translation: CASSSSFTKNIQYF.

The gene calls are TRBV11-2 and TRBJ2-7; D uncertain. The CDR3 totals 14 residues. Germline lookup yields CDR1 SGHAT and CDR2 FQNNGV. V was cut by 3 bases and J by 6 bases, with 15 bases left in between. In DNA form, the CDR3 reads TGTGCCAGCAGCTTGAGCGCAGGCGTAAGCGAGCAGTACTTC. Residues: CASSLSAGVSEQYF.

This clonotype has just a few counts. The J gene is TRBJ2-5, the V gene TRBV11-2, with a weak D call TRBD2 (6 bases). The CDR3 totals 12 residues. The V gene's germline CDR1 is SGHAT and CDR2 FQNNGV. V was cut by 6 bases and J by 2 bases, with 7 bases left in between. CDR3 protein: CASRAGQETQYF. CDR3 DNA: TGTGCCAGCAGGGCGGGACAAGAGACCCAGTACTTC. The whole variable domain, filled in from reference TRBV11-2 and TRBJ2-5, reads EAGVAQSPRYKIIEKRQSVAFWCNPISGHATLYWYQQILGQGPKLLIQFQNNGVVDDSQLPKDRFSAERLKGVDSTLKIQPAKLEDSAVYLCASRAGQETQYFGPGTRLLVL.

This clonotype was counted a few times. The chain is built from TRBV15 and TRBJ2-5, with D possibly TRBD2 on 5 matching bases. The V end was cut by 8 bases, the J end by 4 bases, with 14 bases between. The germline V gene has CDR1 LNHNV and CDR2 YYDKDF (reference sequence). The CDR3 has 13 amino acids. CDR3 in amino acids: CATGGSGIETQYF. The CDR3 nucleotides read TGTGCCACCGGAGGTAGTGGCATAGAGACCCAGTACTTC.